The entry below describes one T cell receptor beta chain. The data were taken from a study of blood T cell repertoires in COVID-19. The CDR3 spans 17 residues. The V end lost 2 bases, the J end lost 4 bases, and 18 bases lay between the germline ends. The germline CDR1 and CDR2 sequences are LGHNT and FRNRAP. Study processing details: Reference gene primers were amplified, and this amplification served to estimate nucleated cell counts. Clones were sequenced by immunoSEQ multiplex PCR, and TCRdb holds only the in-frame ones, with some missing. V and J calls and clone size are as listed in that table; D and trimming were resolved from the DNA. Of 200,000 to 300,000 clones listed, 86% are singletons.

Material: peripheral blood. The chain recombines TRBV12-5 with TRBJ1-3, with D tentatively TRBD1 (5 bases). This TCR was recovered from a woman aged 55-70 years who had recovered from COVID-19. CDR3 in amino acids: CASGLWQGGLRGNTIYF. Written as DNA, the CDR3 is TGTGCTAGTGGTTTGTGGCAGGGAGGACTCAGGGGAAACACCATATATTTT.